There are a few counts of the clone carrying this TCR beta chain. The antigen is not known. The length of the CDR3 is 14 residues. V was trimmed by 6 bases and J by 3 bases, leaving 12 bases between them. The germline V gene encodes CDR1 MNHEY and CDR2 SMNVEV (reference sequence). These data belong to a study of early T cells in non-severe SARS-CoV-2 infection. Study at large: Sequencing of bulk RNA from unsorted whole blood was done, without chain pairing. Regarding the study as a whole: Sequences matched to VDJdb favored anti-spike CD8 responses, while private and CD4 specificities were missed.

Each cDNA molecule carried a unique molecular identifier. TCRdb passed the 5' RACE reads through MiXCR, listing each CDR3 protein once. The repertoire consists of fewer than 120,000 distinct CDR3 sequences, with roughly 12% occurring once and the leading ten covering around 3.7%. The sequence was obtained from an adult who was a healthcare worker with PCR-confirmed SARS-CoV-2 infection or an uninfected control (not recorded which). The sequences come from whole blood, collected at baseline. The chain combines TRBV27 with TRBJ1-5, with D uncertain. Here the CDR3 reads CASSLDGINQPQHF. For the CDR3, the DNA is TGTGCCAGCAGCCTGGACGGAATCAATCAGCCCCAGCATTTT.